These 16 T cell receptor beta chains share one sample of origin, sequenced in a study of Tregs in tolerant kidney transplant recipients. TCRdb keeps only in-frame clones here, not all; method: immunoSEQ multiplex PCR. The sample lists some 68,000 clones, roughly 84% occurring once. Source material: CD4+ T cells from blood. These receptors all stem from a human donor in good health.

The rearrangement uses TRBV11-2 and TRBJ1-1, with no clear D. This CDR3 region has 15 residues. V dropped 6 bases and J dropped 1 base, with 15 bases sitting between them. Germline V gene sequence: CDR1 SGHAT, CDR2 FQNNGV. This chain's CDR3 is CASSEIRWRNTEAFF. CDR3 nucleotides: TGTGCCAGCAGTGAAATCAGGTGGAGGAACACTGAAGCTTTCTTT.

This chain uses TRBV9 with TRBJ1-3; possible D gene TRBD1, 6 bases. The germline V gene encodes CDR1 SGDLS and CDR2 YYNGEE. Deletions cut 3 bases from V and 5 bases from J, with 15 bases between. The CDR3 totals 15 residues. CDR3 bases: TGTGCCAGCAGCGAAGGAAAAGGGGGAAGAAACACCATATATTTT. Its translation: CASSEGKGGRNTIYF.

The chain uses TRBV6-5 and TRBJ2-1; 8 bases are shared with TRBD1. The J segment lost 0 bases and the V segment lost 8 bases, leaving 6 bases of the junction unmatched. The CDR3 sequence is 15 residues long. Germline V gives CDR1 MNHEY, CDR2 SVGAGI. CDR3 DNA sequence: TGTGCCAGCGGCCAAACAGGGGGCTCCTACAATGAGCAGTTCTTC. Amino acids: CASGQTGGSYNEQFF.

This CDR3 is CASSTGGRTGTGLFGYTF. As DNA, the CDR3 is TGTGCCAGTAGTACTGGGGGCCGAACCGGGACAGGGTTATTTGGCTACACCTTC. This chain joins TRBV19 and TRBJ1-2, with 9 bases matching TRBD1. This CDR3 comprises 18 residues. V gave up 4 bases and J gave up 7 bases; unmatched junction bases: 19. The V gene's germline CDR1 is LNHDA and CDR2 SQIVND (reference sequence).

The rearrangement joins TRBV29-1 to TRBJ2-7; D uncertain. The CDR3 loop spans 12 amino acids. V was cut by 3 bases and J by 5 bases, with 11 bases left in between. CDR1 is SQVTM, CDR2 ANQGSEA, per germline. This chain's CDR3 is CSVEQDPNEQYF. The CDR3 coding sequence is TGCAGCGTTGAGCAGGACCCCAACGAGCAGTACTTC.

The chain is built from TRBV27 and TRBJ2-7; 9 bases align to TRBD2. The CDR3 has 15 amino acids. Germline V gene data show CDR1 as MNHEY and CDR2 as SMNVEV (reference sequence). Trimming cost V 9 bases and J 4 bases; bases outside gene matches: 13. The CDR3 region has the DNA TGTGCCAGTAAGACTAGCGGAGTGGGGGGGTACGAGCAGTACTTC. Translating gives CASKTSGVGGYEQYF.

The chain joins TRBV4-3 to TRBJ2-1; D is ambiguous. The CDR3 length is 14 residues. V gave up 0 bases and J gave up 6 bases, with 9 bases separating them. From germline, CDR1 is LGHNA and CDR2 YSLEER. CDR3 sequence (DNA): TGCGCCAGCAGCCAAGACCTGCGGCGCAATGAGCAGTTCTTC. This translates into CASSQDLRRNEQFF.

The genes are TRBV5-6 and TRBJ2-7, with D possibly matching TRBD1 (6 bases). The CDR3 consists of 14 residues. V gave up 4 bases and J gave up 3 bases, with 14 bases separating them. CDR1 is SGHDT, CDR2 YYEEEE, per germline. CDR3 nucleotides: TGTGCCAGCAGCCCCGCCGGGGACAACTACGAGCAGTACTTC. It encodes CASSPAGDNYEQYF.

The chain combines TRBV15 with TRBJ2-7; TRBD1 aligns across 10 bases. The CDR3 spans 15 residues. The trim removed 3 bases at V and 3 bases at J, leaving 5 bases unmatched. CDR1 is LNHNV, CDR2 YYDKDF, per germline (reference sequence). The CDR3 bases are TGTGCCACCAGCAGTAGGACAGGGGGAAGCTACGAGCAGTACTTC. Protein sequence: CATSSRTGGSYEQYF.

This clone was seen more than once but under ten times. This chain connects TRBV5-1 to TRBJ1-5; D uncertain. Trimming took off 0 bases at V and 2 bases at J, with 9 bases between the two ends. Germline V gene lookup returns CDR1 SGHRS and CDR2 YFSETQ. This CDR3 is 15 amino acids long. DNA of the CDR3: TGCGCCAGCAGCTTGGGTGGACCCGGCAATCAGCCCCAGCATTTT. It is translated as CASSLGGPGNQPQHF.

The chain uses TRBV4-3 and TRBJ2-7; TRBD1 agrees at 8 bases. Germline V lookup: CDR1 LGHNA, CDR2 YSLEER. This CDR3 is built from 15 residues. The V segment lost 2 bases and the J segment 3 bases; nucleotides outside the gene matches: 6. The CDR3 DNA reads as TGCGCCAGCAGCCAAAGGACAGGGTTGATCTACGAGCAGTACTTC. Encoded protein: CASSQRTGLIYEQYF.

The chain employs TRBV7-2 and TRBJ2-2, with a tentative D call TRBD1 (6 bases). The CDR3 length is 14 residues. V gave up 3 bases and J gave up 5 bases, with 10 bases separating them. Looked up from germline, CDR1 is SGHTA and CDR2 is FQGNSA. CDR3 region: CASSFQGRTGELFF. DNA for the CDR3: TGTGCCAGCAGCTTTCAGGGGCGGACCGGGGAGCTGTTTTTT.

The chain's CDR3 is CASSILGLDYNEQFF. Written as DNA, the CDR3 is TGTGCCAGTAGTATCTTAGGGCTGGATTACAATGAGCAGTTCTTC. The chain employs TRBV19 and TRBJ2-1; no definite D call. V was cut by 3 bases and J by 4 bases, with 13 bases left in between. CDR1 LNHDA and CDR2 SQIVND come from the germline V gene (reference sequence). This CDR3 spans 15 amino acids.

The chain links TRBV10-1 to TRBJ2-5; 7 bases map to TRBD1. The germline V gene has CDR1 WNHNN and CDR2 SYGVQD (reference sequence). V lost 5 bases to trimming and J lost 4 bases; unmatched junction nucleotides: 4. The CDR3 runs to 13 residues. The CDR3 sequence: CASSPTGSETQYF. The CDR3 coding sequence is TGCGCCAGCAGTCCGACAGGGTCAGAGACCCAGTACTTC.

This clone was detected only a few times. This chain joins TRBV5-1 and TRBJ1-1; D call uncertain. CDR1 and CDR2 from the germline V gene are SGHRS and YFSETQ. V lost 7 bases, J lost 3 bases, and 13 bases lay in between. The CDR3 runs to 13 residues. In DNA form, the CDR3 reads TGCGCCAGCGGTGGGAGGGCGGACACTGAAGCTTTCTTT. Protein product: CASGGRADTEAFF.

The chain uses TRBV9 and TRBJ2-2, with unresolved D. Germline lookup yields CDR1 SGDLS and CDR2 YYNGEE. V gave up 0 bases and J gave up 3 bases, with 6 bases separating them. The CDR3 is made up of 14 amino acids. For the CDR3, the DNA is TGTGCCAGCAGCGTAGTTTTGGACACCGGGGAGCTGTTTTTT. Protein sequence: CASSVVLDTGELFF.